Listed below are T cell receptor beta chains from one sample, sequenced in a study of shared clonotypes between healthy human individuals. Data came from immunoSEQ multiplex PCR; TCRdb stores just in-frame clones and leaves some out. The data contain roughly 1,600,000 clones, about 98.5% of them singletons. Source material: naive CD4+ T cells sorted from blood. The receptor source for this set is a man aged 25-45 years in good health. CDR3s include the opening cysteine and the closing phenylalanine or tryptophan. A D gene is named only where the DNA matches it firmly.

j_call: TRBJ2-1; v_call: TRBV21-1; d_call: .; cdr3_aa: CASSNGDSDTVNEQFF; cdr3_nt: TGTGCCAGCAGCAACGGAGATTCGGATACGGTAAATGAGCAGTTCTTC
j_call: TRBJ1-4; v_call: TRBV5-1; d_call: .; cdr3_aa: CASSLSGGNEKLFF; cdr3_nt: TGCGCCAGCAGCTTGTCGGGCGGTAATGAAAAACTGTTTTTT
j_call: TRBJ2-7; v_call: TRBV2; d_call: .; cdr3_aa: CASSAGYSYEQYF; cdr3_nt: TGTGCCAGCAGCGCCGGGTACTCCTACGAGCAGTACTTC
j_call: TRBJ1-2; v_call: TRBV28; d_call: TRBD1; cdr3_aa: CASSQGASYYGYTF; cdr3_nt: TGTGCCAGCTCACAGGGGGCATCGTACTATGGCTACACCTTC
j_call: TRBJ2-7; v_call: TRBV5-4; d_call: .; cdr3_aa: CASSLAPPYEQYF; cdr3_nt: TGTGCCAGCAGCTTGGCTCCTCCCTACGAGCAGTACTTC
j_call: TRBJ1-2; v_call: TRBV5-1; d_call: .; cdr3_aa: CASSLEVGANYGYTF; cdr3_nt: TGCGCCAGCAGCTTGGAGGTAGGAGCAAACTATGGCTACACCTTC
j_call: TRBJ2-3; v_call: TRBV9; d_call: .; cdr3_aa: CASSPARGSTRTDTQYF; cdr3_nt: TGTGCCAGCAGCCCTGCCAGGGGTAGTACTCGCACAGATACGCAGTATTTT
j_call: TRBJ2-7; v_call: TRBV28; d_call: .; cdr3_aa: CASHIAQSSYEQYF; cdr3_nt: TGTGCCAGCCACATCGCGCAGAGCTCCTACGAGCAGTACTTC
j_call: TRBJ2-7; v_call: TRBV7-2; d_call: .; cdr3_aa: CASSWDFTYEQYF; cdr3_nt: TGTGCCAGCAGCTGGGACTTTACCTACGAGCAGTACTTC
j_call: TRBJ2-2; v_call: TRBV28; d_call: TRBD1; cdr3_aa: CASSLWPRGQARAGELFF; cdr3_nt: TGTGCCAGCAGTTTATGGCCCAGGGGACAGGCAAGGGCCGGGGAGCTGTTTTTT
j_call: TRBJ1-4; v_call: TRBV5-4; d_call: .; cdr3_aa: CASSLRGANEKLFF; cdr3_nt: TGTGCCAGCAGCCTGAGGGGGGCTAATGAAAAACTGTTTTTT
j_call: TRBJ2-1; v_call: TRBV4-3; d_call: .; cdr3_aa: CASSRGLGGVGGNEQFF; cdr3_nt: TGCGCCAGCAGCCGAGGGCTCGGGGGAGTAGGAGGCAATGAGCAGTTCTTC
j_call: TRBJ1-2; v_call: TRBV29-1; d_call: TRBD1; cdr3_aa: CSVYTGTGSYGYTF; cdr3_nt: TGCAGCGTGTATACCGGGACAGGGAGTTATGGCTACACCTTC
j_call: TRBJ2-7; v_call: TRBV6-6; d_call: TRBD1; cdr3_aa: CASSPTTGGAYEQYF; cdr3_nt: TGTGCCAGCAGTCCAACGACAGGGGGCGCCTACGAGCAGTACTTC
j_call: TRBJ2-5; v_call: TRBV19; d_call: .; cdr3_aa: CASNLGHGETQYF; cdr3_nt: TGTGCCAGTAATTTGGGACACGGAGAGACCCAGTACTTC
j_call: TRBJ2-7; v_call: TRBV4-1; d_call: TRBD2; cdr3_aa: CASSQGWTSQLSYEQYF; cdr3_nt: TGCGCCAGCAGCCAAGGCTGGACTAGCCAACTCTCCTACGAGCAGTACTTC
j_call: TRBJ2-1; v_call: TRBV7-8; d_call: TRBD2; cdr3_aa: CASTSPRGSSYNEQFF; cdr3_nt: TGTGCCAGCACCTCTCCTCGCGGGAGTTCCTACAATGAGCAGTTCTTC
j_call: TRBJ2-2; v_call: TRBV2; d_call: .; cdr3_aa: CASSAFGPGELFF; cdr3_nt: TGTGCCAGCAGTGCCTTCGGGCCCGGGGAGCTGTTTTTT
j_call: TRBJ2-3; v_call: TRBV7-9; d_call: TRBD2; cdr3_aa: CASSRRETSGDTQYF; cdr3_nt: TGTGCCAGCAGCCGACGGGAGACTAGCGGGGATACGCAGTATTTT
j_call: TRBJ2-2; v_call: TRBV5-5; d_call: .; cdr3_aa: CASSGITGELFF; cdr3_nt: TGTGCCAGCAGCGGCATTACCGGGGAGCTGTTTTTT
j_call: TRBJ2-5; v_call: TRBV30; d_call: .; cdr3_aa: CALNAWTPGETQYF; cdr3_nt: TGTGCCCTGAACGCGTGGACACCGGGGGAGACCCAGTACTTC
j_call: TRBJ2-2; v_call: TRBV11-2; d_call: .; cdr3_aa: CASSHGRPGYGGELFF; cdr3_nt: TGTGCCAGCAGCCATGGCCGACCAGGGTATGGCGGGGAGCTGTTTTTT
j_call: TRBJ2-7; v_call: TRBV7-9; d_call: .; cdr3_aa: CASSPGQIYEQYF; cdr3_nt: TGTGCCAGCAGCCCTGGACAGATCTACGAGCAGTACTTC
j_call: TRBJ2-7; v_call: TRBV4-3; d_call: TRBD1; cdr3_aa: CASSQAGTGSYEQYF; cdr3_nt: TGCGCCAGCAGCCAAGCGGGGACAGGTTCCTACGAGCAGTACTTC
j_call: TRBJ2-1; v_call: TRBV7-3; d_call: .; cdr3_aa: CASRSGLYNEQFF; cdr3_nt: TGTGCCAGCAGGAGCGGGCTGTACAATGAGCAGTTCTTC
j_call: TRBJ2-1; v_call: TRBV10-2; d_call: .; cdr3_aa: CASGRHEQFF; cdr3_nt: TGCGCCAGCGGTAGACATGAGCAGTTCTTC
j_call: TRBJ2-1; v_call: TRBV10-1; d_call: TRBD2; cdr3_aa: CASSDRLAGVNEQFF; cdr3_nt: TGCGCCAGCAGTGATCGACTAGCGGGAGTCAATGAGCAGTTCTTC
j_call: TRBJ2-5; v_call: TRBV11-2; d_call: .; cdr3_aa: CASSAGQLFQETQYF; cdr3_nt: TGTGCCAGCAGCGCCGGACAGCTCTTTCAAGAGACCCAGTACTTC
j_call: TRBJ2-7; v_call: TRBV6-6; d_call: .; cdr3_aa: CASSPRGSYEQYF; cdr3_nt: TGTGCCAGCAGCCCTAGAGGATCCTACGAGCAGTACTTC
j_call: TRBJ2-1; v_call: TRBV15; d_call: .; cdr3_aa: CATSRVTGNYNEQFF; cdr3_nt: TGTGCCACCAGCAGAGTTACGGGCAACTACAATGAGCAGTTCTTC
j_call: TRBJ1-4; v_call: TRBV2; d_call: .; cdr3_aa: CASSPAGEKLFF; cdr3_nt: TGTGCCAGCAGTCCGGCCGGTGAAAAACTGTTTTTT
j_call: TRBJ2-2; v_call: TRBV30; d_call: TRBD1; cdr3_aa: CAWRVPGTGYTGELFF; cdr3_nt: TGTGCCTGGAGGGTACCAGGGACAGGGTACACCGGGGAGCTGTTTTTT
j_call: TRBJ1-2; v_call: TRBV7-2; d_call: .; cdr3_aa: CASSSHGSANYGYTF; cdr3_nt: TGTGCCAGCAGCTCTCATGGGAGCGCTAACTATGGCTACACCTTC
j_call: TRBJ2-1; v_call: TRBV25-1; d_call: .; cdr3_aa: CASSEAAGWGAGDEQFF; cdr3_nt: TGTGCCAGCAGTGAGGCGGCGGGTTGGGGGGCTGGAGATGAGCAGTTCTTC
j_call: TRBJ1-4; v_call: TRBV4-1; d_call: .; cdr3_aa: CASSQDGKLFF; cdr3_nt: TGCGCCAGCAGCCAAGACGGAAAACTGTTTTTT
j_call: TRBJ2-7; v_call: TRBV10-2; d_call: TRBD2; cdr3_aa: CASSEPGTSGKNEQYF; cdr3_nt: TGCGCCAGCAGTGAGCCTGGGACTAGCGGGAAAAACGAGCAGTACTTC
j_call: TRBJ2-7; v_call: TRBV18; d_call: TRBD1; cdr3_aa: CASSPGTGDEQYF; cdr3_nt: TGTGCCAGCTCGCCCGGGACAGGTGACGAGCAGTACTTC
j_call: TRBJ1-1; v_call: TRBV11-2; d_call: TRBD1; cdr3_aa: CASSFVTGDTEAFF; cdr3_nt: TGTGCCAGCAGCTTCGTTACAGGGGACACTGAAGCTTTCTTT
j_call: TRBJ2-1; v_call: TRBV27; d_call: TRBD2; cdr3_aa: CASSLLPLAASYNEQFF; cdr3_nt: TGTGCCAGCAGTTTACTGCCTCTAGCGGCCTCCTACAATGAGCAGTTCTTC
j_call: TRBJ2-1; v_call: TRBV25-1; d_call: TRBD1; cdr3_aa: CASSEPTGYNEQFF; cdr3_nt: TGTGCCAGCAGTGAACCGACAGGGTACAATGAGCAGTTCTTC
j_call: TRBJ2-7; v_call: TRBV7-6; d_call: .; cdr3_aa: CASSLGADFSTYEQYF; cdr3_nt: TGTGCCAGCAGCTTAGGCGCGGACTTTTCAACCTACGAGCAGTACTTC
j_call: TRBJ2-7; v_call: TRBV28; d_call: .; cdr3_aa: CASSVNYEQYF; cdr3_nt: TGTGCCAGCAGCGTAAACTACGAGCAGTACTTC